These 5 T cell receptor beta chains came from one sample sequenced in a study of T-cell memory formation after mild COVID-19. TCRdb re-called the 5' RACE reads through MiXCR, storing one row per CDR3 protein. The data show 110,000 or so distinct CDR3 sequences, with 18% seen just once and approximately 5% held by the top ten. The sample taken for sequencing was PBMCs or a T cell subset sorted from them (not recorded which). These TCRs come from a man younger than 30 who had mild COVID-19 (a few samples of this study predate the infection). Cell type and time point are not known.

This clonotype was counted a few times. This chain joins TRBV15 and TRBJ2-3, with 15 bases identical to TRBD2. The CDR3 is 17 amino acids. Germline lookup yields CDR1 LNHNV and CDR2 YYDKDF (reference sequence). The V gene end was trimmed by 5 bases and the J gene end by 3 bases; junction bases not matched to a gene: 6. For the CDR3, the DNA is TGTGCCACCAGCCGGACTAGCGGGGGGGCGGGTACAGATACGCAGTATTTT. Protein product: CATSRTSGGAGTDTQYF.

The chain has TRBV5-6 and TRBJ1-3, with 8 bases lining up with TRBD1. This CDR3 region has 16 residues. Germline V gene lookup returns CDR1 SGHDT and CDR2 YYEEEE. Trimming took 2 bases from V and 3 from J; bases not matched to a gene: 7. CDR3 residues: CASSFWTGNIGNTIYF. The CDR3 DNA is TGTGCCAGCAGCTTTTGGACAGGGAATATTGGAAACACCATATATTTT.

This clonotype was seen a handful of times. One end of the junction varies from germline; a read error may be responsible. The CDR3 DNA is TGTGCCAGCAGTGTAGCGGGGGGAACAGATACGCAGTATTTT. It is translated as CASSVAGGTDTQYF. The chain is built from TRBV12-3 or TRBV12-4 and TRBJ2-3, with 10 positions matching TRBD2. The CDR3 sequence is 14 residues long.

V is TRBV24-1 and J is TRBJ2-5, with D possibly being TRBD2 (5 bases). The V gene lost 4 bases and the J gene lost 7 bases, with 12 bases spanning the gap. There are 13 residues in the CDR3. Germline-derived CDR1 and CDR2 are KGHDR and SFDVKD. The CDR3 nucleotides read TGTGCCACCAGTGAAGGGATCCGGGGGACCCAGTACTTC. Its protein is CATSEGIRGTQYF.

The chain combines TRBV7-2 with TRBJ1-6; D possibly corresponds to TRBD1 (6 bases). The germline V gene has CDR1 SGHTA and CDR2 FQGNSA. Trimming removed 7 bases from V and 8 bases from J, with 12 bases in between. The CDR3 contains 13 residues. For the CDR3, the DNA is TGTGCCAGCAAAAACAGGGCTGATTCACCCCTCCACTTT. Encoded protein: CASKNRADSPLHF.